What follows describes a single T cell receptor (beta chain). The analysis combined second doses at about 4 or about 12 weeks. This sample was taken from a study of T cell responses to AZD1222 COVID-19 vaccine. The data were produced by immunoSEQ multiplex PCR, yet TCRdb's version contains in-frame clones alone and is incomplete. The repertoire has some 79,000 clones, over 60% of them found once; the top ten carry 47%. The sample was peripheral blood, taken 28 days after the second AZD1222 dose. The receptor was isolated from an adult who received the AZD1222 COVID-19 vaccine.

The CDR3 region is CASSPGGIAGSSYEQYF. DNA of the CDR3: TGCGCCAGCAGCCCCGGGGGGATCGCAGGGAGCTCCTACGAGCAGTACTTC. The chain uses TRBV4-1 and TRBJ2-7; 7 bases match TRBD2. This CDR3 spans 17 amino acids. With 4 bases clipped from V and 0 bases from J, the junction kept 12 bases outside the gene matches. Per germline, CDR1 MGHRA and CDR2 YSYEKL.